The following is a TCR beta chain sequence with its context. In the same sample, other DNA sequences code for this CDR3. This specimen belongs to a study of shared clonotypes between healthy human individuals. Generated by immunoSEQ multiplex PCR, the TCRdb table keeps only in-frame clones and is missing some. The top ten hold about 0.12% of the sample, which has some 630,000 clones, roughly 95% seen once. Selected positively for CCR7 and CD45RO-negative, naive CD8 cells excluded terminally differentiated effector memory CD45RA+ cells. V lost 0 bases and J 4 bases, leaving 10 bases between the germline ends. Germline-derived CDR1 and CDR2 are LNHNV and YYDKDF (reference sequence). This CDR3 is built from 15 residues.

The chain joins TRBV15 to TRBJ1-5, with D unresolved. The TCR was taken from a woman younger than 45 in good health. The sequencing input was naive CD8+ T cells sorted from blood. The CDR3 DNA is TGTGCCACCAGCAGAGATCTAGGGAGTAATCAGCCCCAGCATTTT. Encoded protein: CATSRDLGSNQPQHF.